This note documents a single TCR beta chain sequence. This sample is part of a study of blood T cell repertoires in COVID-19. Study information: The study drew acute and convalescent COVID-19 samples from the United States, Italy and Spain. From T cells, B-cell-depleted T cells, or PBMCs came the material, which was cDNA or gDNA.

TCRdb's table, derived via immunoSEQ multiplex PCR, lists solely in-frame clones and lacks some. The sample lists about 89,000 clones, about 74% occurring once. The source of this sequence is a human donor in a cohort sampled during active COVID-19. Specimen: peripheral blood.

Here the CDR3 reads CASSRDSPSYEQYF. The CDR3 nucleotides are TGTGCCAGCAGCCGGGACAGTCCCTCCTACGAGCAGTACTTC. The chain carries TRBV2 and TRBJ2-7, with TRBD1 matching over 7 bases. Germline CDR1 reads SNHLY; CDR2 reads FYNNEI. CDR3 length: 14 residues. The junction had 5 bases not matched to a gene; V was cut back by 6 bases and J by 0 bases.